This is a list of T cell receptor beta chains from one sample in a study of T cells after yellow fever vaccination. MiXCR, applied by TCRdb to the 5' RACE reads, yields one record per CDR3 protein. The sample includes about 260,000 distinct CDR3 sequences, under 15% seen only once; the top ten take about 0.51%. The sequencing here drew on CD4+ T cells sorted from PBMCs, taken 45 days after the yellow fever booster vaccination. These TCRs come from a man between 25 and 39 years old who received the YFV17D yellow fever vaccine. The conserved cysteine and the conserved F or W are not part of the CDR3 here. Each record gives: J gene, V gene, CDR3 protein.

TRBJ1-5 | TRBV7-2 | ASSLVGTHNQPQH
TRBJ2-7 | TRBV28 | ASSLRTGHYEQN
TRBJ2-1 | TRBV20-1 | SASGRSNNEQF
TRBJ2-5 | TRBV21-1 | ASSKGFTSGAKETQY
TRBJ2-1 | TRBV18 | ASSPQGMNNEQF
TRBJ2-7 | TRBV6-2/TRBV6-3 | ASSPPPGLAGAYEQY
TRBJ2-7 | TRBV6-1 | ASMSGMSSYEQY
TRBJ2-1 | TRBV7-7 | ASSLGRYNEQF
TRBJ1-4 | TRBV7-9 | ASSGLGSHEKLF
TRBJ2-1 | TRBV12-3/TRBV12-4 | ASSLVGSGREGEQF
TRBJ2-1 | TRBV24-1 | ATSYGGLGLNNEQF
TRBJ2-3 | TRBV20-1 | SARGLAGGIDTQY
TRBJ2-3 | TRBV20-1 | SATRDGDTQY
TRBJ1-1 | TRBV7-2 | ASSFATEAF
TRBJ2-5 | TRBV29-1 | SVGGLGGTQY
TRBJ1-1 | TRBV18 | ASSPPGQGVRAF
TRBJ1-5 | TRBV7-2 | ASSLVANQPQH
TRBJ2-1 | TRBV7-6 | ASSLKDEQF
TRBJ2-7 | TRBV12-3/TRBV12-4 | ASTASGYEQY
TRBJ2-7 | TRBV27 | ASSLSLLSYEQY
TRBJ2-5 | TRBV27 | ASRDRAGVRETQY
TRBJ2-1 | TRBV10-3 | ASADSWDNEQF
TRBJ2-1 | TRBV5-5 | ASSFNPIAGKSEQF
TRBJ2-7 | TRBV30 | AWSAGGSSYEQY
TRBJ2-1 | TRBV20-1 | SAVAGGYNEQF
TRBJ2-5 | TRBV3-1 | ASTPYLARETQY
TRBJ2-4 | TRBV10-3 | ASGTSGKNIQY
TRBJ2-5 | TRBV20-1 | SARGASVRSETQY
TRBJ2-7 | TRBV7-2 | ASSLDRFYGTPY
TRBJ2-1 | TRBV2 | ASSLLGPQF
TRBJ2-7 | TRBV9 | ASSVGAGPYEQY
TRBJ1-2 | TRBV15 | ATSRDSAGYT
TRBJ2-7 | TRBV5-5 | ASSYTSGSSYEQY
TRBJ2-3 | TRBV5-1 | ASSRRRGGDTDTQY
TRBJ1-5 | TRBV12-3/TRBV12-4 | ASSFTRGVNQPQH
TRBJ2-3 | TRBV5-6 | ASSNGLSKDTQY
TRBJ2-7 | TRBV5-1 | ASSPVAGEEQY
TRBJ1-5 | TRBV18 | ASSPWGAQDQPQH
TRBJ1-5 | TRBV5-1 | ASSLTGESNQPQH
TRBJ1-1 | TRBV12-3/TRBV12-4 | ASSRGVMNTEAF
TRBJ2-7 | TRBV5-1 | ASTPGLPVKQY
TRBJ1-5 | TRBV15 | ATSRELDSNQPQH
TRBJ2-3 | TRBV10-1 | ASSDSGMSTDTQY
TRBJ1-1 | TRBV11-2 | ASSLDVTGGWRTEAF
TRBJ2-2 | TRBV12-3/TRBV12-4 | ASRRGGSNTGELF
TRBJ1-5 | TRBV15 | ATSREDRGGGQPQH
TRBJ1-2 | TRBV6-2/TRBV6-3 | ASRPPGDYGYT
TRBJ2-1 | TRBV7-6 | ASSPTGEDEQF
TRBJ1-4 | TRBV12-5 | ASGLNAVGEKLF
TRBJ2-1 | TRBV5-1 | ASAPGFGNEQF
TRBJ1-2 | TRBV7-2 | ASSFSGIPYGYT
TRBJ1-5 | TRBV4-3 | ASSQDGSNQPQH
TRBJ2-1 | TRBV5-4 | ASETGTASFDEQF
TRBJ1-2 | TRBV6-1 | ASSEIAGNSNYGYT